This T cell receptor beta chain is from a study of cytomegalovirus exposure and HLA in healthy donors. Trimming took 6 bases from V and 1 from J; bases not matched to a gene: 17. Germline CDR1 is SNHLY and CDR2 is FYNNEI. The CDR3 spans 20 residues. PCR amplification relied on 60 Vbeta primers (plus 13 Jbeta primers). Assay used: immunoSEQ multiplex PCR; TCRdb lists only in-frame clones, some missing. The data show a few hundred thousand clones, roughly 90% seen once. This TCR derives from a woman between 18 and 29 years old in good health and CMV-seronegative. Source material: PBMCs. This sequence joins TRBV2 and TRBJ2-3; 12 bases fit TRBD2. The DNA of the CDR3 is TGTGCCAGCAGCGCATCATTTTTGGGGCTAGCGGGGGGGCGCACAGATACGCAGTATTTT. This sequence encodes CASSASFLGLAGGRTDTQYF.